This TCR beta chain was recovered during a study of blood T cell repertoires in COVID-19. Germline-derived CDR1 and CDR2 are MNHEY and SMNVEV (reference sequence). This CDR3 contains 13 residues. Trimming left V 5 bases short and J 5 bases short, with 12 bases between. TCRdb's table, derived via immunoSEQ multiplex PCR, lists solely in-frame clones and lacks some. The data contain about 220,000 clones, approximately 83% of them singletons. Recruitment covered over 20 US areas and drew participants whose ages spanned roughly 18 to 95 years. Participants classified as exposed had met a COVID-19 case within 2 weeks before study entry.

Sequenced input: PBMCs or T cells enriched from blood (not recorded which). The V call is TRBV27, the J call TRBJ2-5, with D maybe TRBD2 (5 bases). The TCR comes from a woman in her thirties or forties who had been exposed to COVID-19. The CDR3 nucleotides are TGTGCCAGCAGTCCTCGCGGCGGGGAGACCCAGTACTTC. Its protein product is CASSPRGGETQYF.